This TCR beta chain was captured in a study of blood T cell repertoires in COVID-19. For the study at large: Collection of acute and convalescent COVID-19 samples took place in the United States, Italy and Spain.

In the source study's methods: For nucleated cells, counts were estimated from reference gene primer amplification. Profiled with immunoSEQ multiplex PCR; TCRdb holds only in-frame clones, not every one. D and trimming come from the DNA, and the V and J calls and clone size come from that table. The sample records about 13,000 clones, about 75% being singletons. In germline, CDR1 is SGHRS, CDR2 YFSETQ. The CDR3 sequence is 16 residues long. V was shortened by 4 bases and J by 7 bases, with 18 bases between the two germline ends. This receptor was obtained from a woman older than 75 with acute or convalescent COVID-19. Material for sequencing was peripheral blood. This chain uses TRBV5-1 with TRBJ1-6, with D possibly matching TRBD1 (5 bases). The CDR3 here is CASSDTAGRKNSPLHF. The CDR3, as DNA: TGCGCCAGCAGCGACACAGCGGGACGCAAGAATTCACCCCTCCACTTT.